The TCR beta chain under discussion was sequenced for a study of T cells in Graves' hyperthyroidism and ophthalmopathy (dated by TCRdb to between 2017 and 2020). About the study as a whole: Peripheral blood samples were taken at the time of initial diagnosis, prior to any treatment. A discovery cohort of roughly 100 patients, 43 with Graves' ophthalmopathy and about 58 with stable Graves' hyperthyroidism, was used to find distinguishing TCR V-J signatures. Prospective prediction of ophthalmopathy was tested in an independent validation cohort consisting of some 19 hyperthyroidism patients and around 17 patients who later progressed to ophthalmopathy. The 95 to 100 discovery patients were randomly divided into training and test sets at a 7:3 ratio. In addition, the study compared T-cell repertoires in thyroid tissue and in blood from roughly 6 Graves' hyperthyroidism patients. Once sampling was done, hyperthyroidism patients were given methimazole at a starting dose of 30 mg daily, whereas ophthalmopathy patients were given high-dose intravenous methylprednisolone. The paper describes TCR Vbeta CDR3 sequencing of 140 or so peripheral blood samples, made up of 43 ophthalmopathy patients, approximately 76 hyperthyroidism patients and some 17 progressor patients. The full study reports these points: In validation, the model predicted progression to ophthalmopathy a median of approximately 6.3 months before onset, with approximately 71% sensitivity and just under 75% specificity. No statistical method was used to set the sample size in advance, and investigators knew the group allocation. Most expanded thyroid clonotypes (frequency above 0.001) were also detected in blood, suggesting blood repertoires may reflect thyroid immune responses. A model built on a 13 V-J signature distinguished ophthalmopathy from stable hyperthyroidism, reaching approximately 89% sensitivity and about 81% specificity in cross-validation and 80%/75% in testing.

The table lists this clonotype with a few counts. The target of this receptor is not known. No base-level quality is on record; no much larger clone is a single base apart. Inclusive of the bounding cysteine and phenylalanine, the CDR3 is 14 residues long. Only the CDR3 part of the read is kept: 42 bases, read in frame from the first base. The junction carries 11 bases between V and J, which are trimmed by 0 bases and 7 bases respectively. The germline V gene supplies CDR1 SGHRS and CDR2 YFSETQ. In the ophthalmopathy patients, disease was moderately to severely active, with a Clinical Activity Score of 3 or more, a NOSPECS grade of 4 or more, and a duration of less than 3 months. Exclusion was applied to patients with uncontrolled infections, other autoimmune diseases, pregnancy or lactation. Diagnoses were established on the basis of clinical symptoms, serum thyroxine and TRAb, thyroid ultrasound, and orbital computed tomography. PBMCs were isolated from about 9 ml of fresh peripheral blood by Ficoll-Paque density gradient centrifugation. Total RNA was extracted with Trizol reagent, and quality was checked on an Agilent 2100 Bioanalyzer.

The TCR beta CDR3 regions were amplified from RNA transcripts. The first round of RT-PCR for the TCR CDR3 was performed with the HTBI primer set and the Qiagen OneStep RT-PCR kit. Libraries were constructed in a second round of multiplex PCR, after which size selection and purification were performed. Libraries were sequenced paired-end with 100 bp reads on an Illumina HiSeq2000. Processing in the source paper ran as follows. SOAPnuke was used to process the raw data, throwing out any read that contained adapters or uncalled bases, had a mean Phred below 15, or lacked an exact constant-primer or identifier match. High-quality paired reads were merged using COPE v1.2.5, and each unique nucleotide sequence was defined as a clonotype. MiTCR v1.1 was used to align the clonotypes against IMGT TRBV, TRBD and TRBJ reference segments. The analysis was restricted to V-J combinations with a frequency above 0.0001, which together covered roughly 99% of the repertoires. A TCS score was defined as the ratio of F50 (clonal expansion) to E x V (chaos), with BLOSUM62-based TCRdist applied between CDR3 peptides within each V-J. Welch's t-statistics and random forest reduced some 510 V-J features to roughly 13, which were used in a naive Bayes classifier (R e1071). Clones were called with MiXCR by TCRdb after fastp trimmed the public reads at Q25, and only in-frame beta chains were retained. One record per CDR3 amino acid sequence lists the most common genes and DNA. The V and J calls and clone size are TCRdb's, not the authors'. The sample contains some 650,000 distinct CDR3 sequences, more than 15% of them found a single time. Roughly 3.5% of the sample is in the top ten clones.

The sequenced sample consisted of blood. This receptor chain uses TRBV5-1 and TRBJ2-1; the D region possibly corresponds to TRBD1 (5 bases align). The TCR was taken from a woman aged 40 to 55 with Graves' ophthalmopathy. CDR3 region: CASSLGGQANEQFF. In nucleotide form, the sequence is TGCGCCAGCAGCTTGGGGGGCCAGGCTAATGAGCAGTTCTTC.